A selection of T cell receptor beta chains follows, all from one sample in a study of T cell repertoires in cytomegalovirus infection. These receptors are not linked to any known antigen. TCRdb itself ran the reads through MiXCR, one entry per CDR3 protein. The data hold a few hundred thousand distinct CDR3 sequences, with about 39% observed a single time. The source material was cultured PBMCs, sampled from culture after CMV antigen stimulation. The receptor source for this set is a human donor in good health (CMV status not recorded). Some clones in this sample may be carry-over from other donors' samples. Both conserved end residues are part of each CDR3. Each record gives: clone size, J gene, D gene, V gene, CDR3 DNA, CDR3 protein. The D gene is left open where the match is weak. Size values are once, few and many counts, or a class for expanded clones, and some rows have none.

- | TRBJ1-2 | - | TRBV5-1 | TGCGCCAGCAGCTTGGGATTGTCTGTCGGAGGCTACACCTTC | CASSLGLSVGGYTF
- | TRBJ2-7 | - | TRBV20-1 | TGCAGTGCTAGAGATATAGCTCACTCTTACGAGCAGTACTTC | CSARDIAHSYEQYF
- | TRBJ2-5 | - | TRBV2 | TGTGCCAGCAGTCTTATAAGCGGAGCCGGTCAAGAGACCCAGTACTTC | CASSLISGAGQETQYF
few | TRBJ1-1 | TRBD1 | TRBV20-1 | TGCAGTGCTACACCGGGACAGGGTCGCGAGCACATGAACACTGAAGCTTTCTTT | CSATPGQGREHMNTEAFF
- | TRBJ2-2 | TRBD1 | TRBV12-3/TRBV12-4 | TGTGCCAGCAGACGACAGGGTATGGCCACCGGGGAGCTGTTTTTT | CASRRQGMATGELFF
- | TRBJ2-5 | TRBD2 | TRBV12-3/TRBV12-4 | TGTGCCAGTTCGGGGGGAAGCCAAGAGACCCAGTACTTC | CASSGGSQETQYF
few | TRBJ2-5 | TRBD1 | TRBV6-6 | TGTGCCAGCAGGCTGGGACAGGGCGAAGAGACCCAGTACTTC | CASRLGQGEETQYF
many | TRBJ1-2 | - | TRBV7-6 | TGTGCCAGCAGCCCTACCGGGGGCTATGGCTACACCTTC | CASSPTGGYGYTF
- | TRBJ1-6 | - | TRBV2 | TGTGCCAGCAGTCTCCGGGACATCAATTCCCCCCTCCACTTT | CASSLRDINSPLHF
- | TRBJ1-6 | - | TRBV11-2 | TGTGCCAGCAGCTTAGGTTTGGGAATGAATTCACCCCTCCACTTT | CASSLGLGMNSPLHF
few | TRBJ1-1 | TRBD1 | TRBV28 | TGTGCCAGCAGGTTACAGGGGAACGCTGAAGCTTTCTTT | CASRLQGNAEAFF
medium-sized | TRBJ2-3 | - | TRBV12-3/TRBV12-4 | TGTGCCAGCAGTCGAGGACAGCTAGGAAGCACAGATACGCAGTATTTT | CASSRGQLGSTDTQYF
- | TRBJ2-3 | TRBD1 | TRBV4-1 | TGCGCCAGCAGCCAAACATACAGGGGGGTAAGAGATACGCAGTATTTT | CASSQTYRGVRDTQYF